Detailed here is one TCR beta chain. The antigen is unknown. Germline V gene data show CDR1 as MNHEY and CDR2 as SVGAGI. The CDR3 consists of 14 residues. V was cut by 10 bases and J by 4 bases, with 19 bases left in between. This record belongs to a study of shared clonotypes between healthy human individuals. The study's findings and limits: For naive CD4 cells, around 5% of clonotypes were shared across a handful of donors. Non-shared clonotypes were found to have lower generation probabilities than the clonotypes that were shared by all four of the sorted-subset donors.

The repertoire was sequenced with immunoSEQ multiplex PCR; TCRdb's copy has only in-frame clones and lacks some. The data contain over 2 million clones, 95% of them singletons. The specimen sequenced was naive CD4+ T cells sorted from blood. Subset reported: CD45RA+ positively selected. The V and J genes are TRBV6-5 and TRBJ1-2; tentative D call: TRBD1 (5 bases). The receptor was derived from a young man in good health. This CDR3 is CATRGTEGLYGYTF. CDR3 DNA: TGTGCCACCCGAGGGACGGAGGGACTCTATGGCTACACCTTC.